Ten or more counts support the clone carrying this T cell receptor (beta chain). Its target is not known. The entry originates in a study of T cells in Graves' hyperthyroidism and ophthalmopathy. Study-level findings and limits: The majority of expanded thyroid clonotypes above 0.001 also appeared in blood.

Uncontrolled infection, other autoimmune disease, pregnancy and lactation each barred patients from inclusion. The blood was taken when hyperthyroidism was first diagnosed, before any ophthalmopathy symptoms showed up. Amplification yielded TCR beta CDR3 regions, with RNA transcripts as the source. TCR CDR3 underwent first-round RT-PCR with the HTBI primer set. TCRdb itself ran the multiplex PCR reads through MiXCR, one entry per CDR3 protein. The table has about 290,000 distinct CDR3 sequences, 10% to 15% seen once. Sequencing was performed on blood. The TCR originated in a young woman with Graves' hyperthyroidism that later progressed to Graves' ophthalmopathy.

The CDR3 sequence is CASSPRQVRDTQYF. The CDR3 DNA is TGTGCCAGCAGTCCTCGACAGGTGCGGGATACGCAGTATTTT. The chain carries TRBV2 and TRBJ2-3; a possible D gene is TRBD1 (6 bases). CDR1 is SNHLY and CDR2 is FYNNEI in the germline V gene. V was shortened by 5 bases and J by 6 bases, with 15 bases between the two germline ends. The CDR3 loop spans 14 amino acids.